One and the same sample provided the 31 T cell receptor beta chains below, sequenced in a study of CD39 and CD103 CD8 tumor-infiltrating T cells. Sequencing was performed with immunoSEQ multiplex PCR; in TCRdb, only in-frame clones are kept and a portion is missing. The data show some 1,300 clones, about 80% seen once. Material: CD8+ T cells sorted from blood. Subset meaning: total memory CD8 T cells (CD45RA-CCR7+/-) from blood or uninvolved lymph node. The receptors come from a human donor with head and neck squamous cell carcinoma.

CDR3 amino acids: CASTEGSQETQYF. CDR3 bases: TGTGCCAGCACAGAGGGCAGCCAAGAGACCCAGTACTTC. The chain links TRBV7-9 to TRBJ2-5; D is possibly TRBD2 (5 bases). CDR1 is SEHNR, CDR2 FQNEAQ, per germline (reference sequence). Trimming removed 7 bases from V and 1 base from J, with 10 bases in between. This CDR3 spans 13 amino acids. Full variable domain (remainder filled in from reference TRBV7-9 and TRBJ2-5): DTGVSQNPRHKITKRGQNVTFRCDPISEHNRLYWYRQTLGQGPEFLTYFQNEAQLEKSRLLSDRFSAERPKGSFSTLEIQRTEQGDSAMYLCASTEGSQETQYFGPGTRLLVL.

This chain joins TRBV28 and TRBJ1-3; D gene uncertain. The V end was cut by 4 bases, the J end by 0 bases, with 4 bases between. Germline CDR1 is MDHEN and CDR2 is SYDVKM. The CDR3 is 13 amino acids. DNA for the CDR3: TGTGCCAGCAGTTACAGCTCTGGAAACACCATATATTTT. It yields the protein CASSYSSGNTIYF.

The J gene is TRBJ1-5, the V gene TRBV19, with 8 bases matching TRBD1. The CDR3 length is 15 residues. The ends lost 3 bases at V and 4 bases at J; junction bases unmatched: 5. Germline CDR1 and CDR2: LNHDA and SQIVND (reference sequence). The CDR3 DNA follows: TGTGCCAGTAGTATCTCGGACAGGGTAAATCAGCCCCAGCATTTT. Its protein is CASSISDRVNQPQHF. Full variable domain (remainder filled in from reference TRBV19 and TRBJ1-5): DGGITQSPKYLFRKEGQNVTLSCEQNLNHDAMYWYRQDPGQGLRLIYYSQIVNDFQKGDIAEGYSVSREKKESFPLTVTSAQKNPTAFYLCASSISDRVNQPQHFGDGTRLSIL.

The chain uses TRBV4-2 and TRBJ2-5; TRBD1 might be the D (5 bases). Per the germline V gene, CDR1 is LGHNA and CDR2 is YNFKEQ. There are 15 residues in the CDR3. V lost 3 bases, J lost 2 bases, and 13 bases lay in between. DNA of the CDR3: TGTGCCAGCAGCCAGGGTAAGGGGAATCAAGAGACCCAGTACTTC. It yields the protein CASSQGKGNQETQYF.

In its sample, this clone was seen a few times. The chain combines TRBV30 with TRBJ1-5; no definite D call. The CDR3 consists of 17 residues. The V gene's germline CDR1 is GTSNPN and CDR2 SVGIG (reference sequence). Trimming pared 3 bases from V and 2 bases from J, leaving 20 bases between. The CDR3 protein is CAWSEANNEIGNQPQHF. In nucleotides, the CDR3 is TGTGCCTGGAGCGAAGCCAACAATGAAATAGGCAATCAGCCCCAGCATTTT. Supplemented by reference TRBV30 and TRBJ1-5, the full variable domain reads SQTIHQWPATLVQPVGSPLSLECTVEGTSNPNLYWYRQAAGRGLQLLFYSVGIGQISSEVPQNLSASRPQDRQFILSSKKLLLSDSGFYLCAWSEANNEIGNQPQHFGDGTRLSIL.

This sequence joins TRBV28 and TRBJ2-7, with 9 nucleotides matching TRBD1. This CDR3 spans 13 amino acids. V shed 8 bases and J 5 bases; nucleotides not matched to a gene: 7. CDR1 MDHEN and CDR2 SYDVKM come from the germline V gene. The CDR3 nucleotides read TGTGCCAGCCAGGACAGGGGATCGGACGAGCAGTACTTC. This encodes CASQDRGSDEQYF.

The genes are TRBV5-1 and TRBJ2-7, with D perhaps TRBD1 (6 bases). In germline, CDR1 is SGHRS, CDR2 YFSETQ. V lost 4 bases, J lost 2 bases, and 19 bases lay in between. CDR3 length: 16 amino acids. CDR3 loop: CASSLEAVWGPYEQYF. The CDR3 coding sequence is TGCGCCAGCAGCCTGGAGGCGGTGTGGGGGCCCTACGAGCAGTACTTC.

The chain employs TRBV7-9 and TRBJ1-4; a possible D gene is TRBD1 (5 bases). Germline V gene data show CDR1 as SEHNR and CDR2 as FQNEAQ (reference sequence). This CDR3 contains 14 residues. V shed 4 bases and J shed 8 bases, with 14 bases lying between them. This CDR3 is CASSSTGTGEKLFF. CDR3 DNA sequence: TGTGCCAGCAGCTCGACCGGGACCGGGGAAAAACTGTTTTTT.

The rearrangement links TRBV19 to TRBJ1-5; TRBD1 agrees at 7 bases. There are 15 residues in the CDR3. Looked up from germline, CDR1 is LNHDA and CDR2 is SQIVND (reference sequence). The V gene end was trimmed by 5 bases and the J gene end by 0 bases; junction bases not matched to a gene: 4. The CDR3: CASSGDSYSNQPQHF. The DNA of the CDR3 is TGTGCCAGTAGTGGGGACAGTTATAGCAATCAGCCCCAGCATTTT.

This clone was observed a handful of times. The rearrangement links TRBV28 to TRBJ1-2; TRBD1 agrees at 10 bases. CDR3 length equals 15 residues. Germline CDR1 is MDHEN and CDR2 is SYDVKM. J was trimmed by 5 bases and V by 3 bases; bases with no gene match: 6. The CDR3 DNA reads as TGTGCCAGCAGTTTTGGTGGACAGGGGGGATATGGCTACACCTTC. Translated: CASSFGGQGGYGYTF.

The count of this clone is one. This chain connects TRBV6-5 to TRBJ1-5; D gene unclear. Trimming took off 8 bases at V and 0 bases at J, with 14 bases between the two ends. The CDR3 is 15 residues long. Germline CDR1 is MNHEY and CDR2 is SVGAGI. CDR3 in amino acids: CASGMTAYSNQPQHF. The CDR3 DNA is TGTGCCAGCGGGATGACCGCCTATAGCAATCAGCCCCAGCATTTT.

DNA of the CDR3: TGTGCCAGCAGTTTACGATCTAGGTCCAAAAGCTCCTACAATGAGCAGTTCTTC. Its translation is CASSLRSRSKSSYNEQFF. The chain uses TRBV28 and TRBJ2-1; D call uncertain. CDR1 and CDR2 from the germline V gene are MDHEN and SYDVKM. CDR3 size: 18 residues. Trimming pared 2 bases from V and 0 bases from J, leaving 17 bases between.

This clone ranks as large. The rearrangement uses TRBV4-3 and TRBJ2-2; 7 bases are shared with TRBD1. V was pared by 1 base and J by 1 base, with 0 bases of the junction left unmatched. Germline V CDR1 and CDR2: LGHNA, YSLEER. This CDR3 region has 15 residues. CDR3 coding DNA: TGCGCCAGCAGCCAAGGGACAGGGAACACCGGGGAGCTGTTTTTT. Protein: CASSQGTGNTGELFF.

This chain connects TRBV7-9 to TRBJ2-1; TRBD2 matches at 10 bases. The CDR3 runs to 19 residues. The germline V gene encodes CDR1 SEHNR and CDR2 FQNEAQ (reference sequence). The V and J ends lost 0 bases and 3 bases, in that order; junction bases with no gene match: 11. CDR3 DNA: TGTGCCAGCAGCTTAGCAGCGGGGGGGCTTGGGGAGAACTACAATGAGCAGTTCTTC. Encoded protein: CASSLAAGGLGENYNEQFF.

The chain has TRBV14 and TRBJ2-7, with 7 nucleotides matching TRBD1. After removal of 1 base from V and 4 bases from J, the junction contained 16 bases not matched to a gene. Germline CDR1 SGHDN, CDR2 FVKESK. CDR3 length: 18 residues. The CDR3 here is CASSQGVVTGTATYEQYF. The CDR3 DNA sequence: TGTGCCAGCAGCCAAGGGGTTGTGACCGGGACAGCGACTTACGAGCAGTACTTC.

The CDR3 region is CASSLGNGGRGADTQYF. In nucleotides, the CDR3 is TGTGCCAGCAGCTTAGGAAACGGGGGGAGAGGGGCAGATACGCAGTATTTT. J is TRBJ2-3 and V is TRBV7-9; 7 nucleotides match TRBD2. The V and J ends lost 1 base and 4 bases, in that order; junction bases with no gene match: 11. The CDR3 totals 17 residues. Germline V gene sequence: CDR1 SEHNR, CDR2 FQNEAQ (reference sequence). The entire variable domain, with the rest obtained from reference TRBV7-9 and TRBJ2-3, is as follows: DTGVSQNPRHKITKRGQNVTFRCDPISEHNRLYWYRQTLGQGPEFLTYFQNEAQLEKSRLLSDRFSAERPKGSFSTLEIQRTEQGDSAMYLCASSLGNGGRGADTQYFGPGTRLTVL.

This sequence joins TRBV10-3 and TRBJ1-1; D remains ambiguous. Germline lookup yields CDR1 ENHRY and CDR2 SYGVKD. V lost 2 bases, J lost 1 base, and 2 bases lay in between. CDR3 length equals 12 residues. The CDR3 is CAISEGNTEAFF. In DNA form, the CDR3 reads TGTGCCATCAGTGAGGGGAACACTGAAGCTTTCTTT.

The rearrangement links TRBV7-2 to TRBJ2-7; TRBD2 might be the D (5 bases). The CDR3 is made up of 14 amino acids. V was cut by 1 base and J by 5 bases, with 12 bases left in between. Germline V gene data show CDR1 as SGHTA and CDR2 as FQGNSA. The chain's CDR3 is CASSLVLVRDEQYF. CDR3 DNA sequence: TGTGCCAGCAGCTTAGTACTAGTAAGAGACGAGCAGTACTTC.

The rearrangement links TRBV4-3 to TRBJ1-2, with 9 nucleotides matching TRBD1. Per germline, CDR1 LGHNA and CDR2 YSLEER. The CDR3 consists of 15 residues. V dropped 0 bases and J dropped 8; count of bases not matched to a gene: 7. The CDR3 here is CASSQDGTGTDGYTF. DNA for the CDR3: TGCGCCAGCAGCCAAGATGGGACAGGGACGGACGGCTACACCTTC.

This clone is deemed hyperexpanded. This chain links TRBV9 with TRBJ1-1; 9 positions match TRBD1. This CDR3 has 14 residues. Germline values: CDR1 SGDLS, CDR2 YYNGEE. Trimming removed 0 bases from V and 11 bases from J; junction bases left unmatched: 8. This chain's CDR3 is CASSVGPDRGSAFF. The DNA for the CDR3 is TGTGCCAGCAGCGTAGGGCCGGACAGGGGTTCGGCTTTCTTT.

This clone has only one observation. This chain uses TRBV29-1 with TRBJ2-7; D is perhaps TRBD2 (5 bases). The CDR3 is made up of 15 amino acids. Looked up from germline, CDR1 is SQVTM and CDR2 is ANQGSEA. Trimming removed 0 bases from V and 2 bases from J, with 14 bases in between. The CDR3 nucleotides are TGCAGCGTTGAAGATCCCCGGGATGGAGCCTACGAGCAGTACTTC. Protein: CSVEDPRDGAYEQYF.

This clone was counted only a few times. The chain uses TRBV4-1 and TRBJ1-4, with D possibly being TRBD1 (6 bases). With 0 bases removed from V and 7 bases from J, the gap between germline ends came to 12 bases. Germline V CDR1 and CDR2: MGHRA, YSYEKL. The CDR3 extends over 15 amino acids. For the CDR3, the DNA is TGCGCCAGCAGCCAAGAACAGGGTTATGGTGAAAAACTGTTTTTT. Its translation is CASSQEQGYGEKLFF.

The V call is TRBV5-6, the J call TRBJ2-3; no reliable D call. The V gene's germline CDR1 is SGHDT and CDR2 YYEEEE. This CDR3 is 16 amino acids long. V gave up 4 bases and J gave up 0 bases, with 15 bases separating them. CDR3 nucleotides: TGTGCCAGCAGCCCACCCGTCAGAAGAAGCACAGATACGCAGTATTTT. Encoded protein: CASSPPVRRSTDTQYF.

The chain is built from TRBV19 and TRBJ1-1; D is ambiguous. CDR1 and CDR2 (germline): LNHDA, SQIVND (reference sequence). V was shortened by 6 bases and J by 1 base, with 6 bases between the two germline ends. The length of the CDR3 is 12 residues. As DNA, the CDR3 is TGTGCCAGTAGAAGTGGGAACACTGAAGCTTTCTTT. Its translation is CASRSGNTEAFF.

The V call is TRBV4-3, the J call TRBJ2-6; no reliable D call. The CDR3 is 16 amino acids. Trimming took off 0 bases at V and 1 base at J, with 7 bases between the two ends. In germline, CDR1 is LGHNA, CDR2 YSLEER. CDR3 nucleotides: TGCGCCAGCAGCCAAGATATCGGGTCTGGGGCCAACGTCCTGACTTTC. It codes for CASSQDIGSGANVLTF.

The V call is TRBV7-9, the J call TRBJ1-3; D remains ambiguous. There are 15 residues in the CDR3. V gave up 6 bases and J gave up 3 bases, with 15 bases separating them. Germline V gives CDR1 SEHNR, CDR2 FQNEAQ (reference sequence). DNA of the CDR3: TGTGCCAGCAGATTACCGGGCCCGATTGGAAACACCATATATTTT. This gives the protein CASRLPGPIGNTIYF.

The chain couples TRBV4-1 to TRBJ1-1; a weak D match, TRBD1 (6 bases). CDR1 MGHRA and CDR2 YSYEKL come from the germline V gene. V lost 3 bases and J 1 base, leaving 15 bases between the germline ends. The CDR3 runs 16 residues. CDR3 DNA: TGCGCCAGCAGCCAGATGAGGACAGCCAAGAACACTGAAGCTTTCTTT. This sequence encodes CASSQMRTAKNTEAFF.

This chain connects TRBV6-1 to TRBJ1-3, with 10 bases identical to TRBD1. This CDR3 contains 16 residues. V lost 4 bases, J lost 7 bases, and 10 bases stayed unmatched. Per germline, CDR1 MNHNS and CDR2 SASEGT. The CDR3 region is CASSARQGARGNTIYF. CDR3 DNA sequence: TGTGCCAGCAGTGCGCGACAGGGGGCAAGAGGGAACACCATATATTTT.

The V and J genes are TRBV4-3 and TRBJ1-3; D remains unclear. Germline V gene sequence: CDR1 LGHNA, CDR2 YSLEER. The CDR3 extends over 14 amino acids. Trimming left V 0 bases short and J 4 bases short, with 7 bases between. CDR3 in amino acids: CASSQDSSGNTIYF. Written as DNA, the CDR3 is TGCGCCAGCAGCCAAGACAGCTCGGGAAACACCATATATTTT.

The chain carries TRBV28 and TRBJ1-4; D is possibly TRBD1 (5 bases). The CDR3 is made up of 19 amino acids. Between the trimmed V and J ends, which lost 5 bases and 0 bases, there was a span of 22 bases. Per germline, CDR1 MDHEN and CDR2 SYDVKM. This CDR3 reads CASSGGALSIAATNEKLFF. CDR3 nucleotides: TGTGCCAGCAGTGGAGGGGCCCTCTCCATAGCTGCAACTAATGAAAAACTGTTTTTT.

The chain couples TRBV6-5 to TRBJ1-4; D not certain. The CDR3 loop spans 15 amino acids. V was pared by 0 bases and J by 5 bases, with 10 bases between. Germline V gene sequence: CDR1 MNHEY, CDR2 SVGAGI. The CDR3: CASSYSPGLNEKLFF. The CDR3 DNA reads TGTGCCAGCAGTTACTCTCCTGGGCTAAATGAAAAACTGTTTTTT.